Included here is one T cell receptor (beta chain) sequence, with context. This sample was taken from a study of control samples from healthy donors and cancer patients. The germline V gene encodes CDR1 SGHDT and CDR2 YYEEEE. This CDR3 contains 14 residues. V dropped 7 bases and J dropped 13; count of bases not matched to a gene: 16. Clones were sequenced by immunoSEQ multiplex PCR, and TCRdb holds only the in-frame ones, with some missing. Of approximately 87,000 clones detected, 91% appear once; the ten largest clones hold roughly 15%. The chain employs TRBV5-6 and TRBJ2-1; 8 bases match TRBD1. The sequencing input was blood. The TCR sequence derives from a middle-aged man in good health. CDR3 protein: CASLAGTGRLPQFF. CDR3 bases: TGTGCCAGCTTGGCAGGGACAGGACGTCTGCCTCAGTTCTTC.